This T cell receptor (beta chain) emerged from a study of long-term antiretroviral therapy in people with HIV. Details on this clone: What it recognizes is unknown.

Study outcomes and limitations: Repertoire composition at all time points was dominated by clones that had expanded before ART. Blood, drawn from the mid-2000s to the late 2010s, may reflect older ART regimens. CDR3 lengths in HIV samples spanned a narrower range than controls.

With survey level as its setting, the immunoSEQ assay was v3.0. The assay was immunoSEQ multiplex PCR, and TCRdb's table has in-frame clones only and misses some. The sample includes about 20,000 clones, approximately 92% of them seen just once. Germline assignment: CDR1 SGHAT and CDR2 FQNNGV. The CDR3 covers 14 residues. The germline V and J ends were trimmed by 5 bases and 2 bases, with 13 bases remaining between them. The sequence derives from a woman in her forties or fifties with HIV. J is TRBJ2-7 and V is TRBV11-2, with a weak D call TRBD1 (5 bases). The sequences come from unsorted PBMCs, collected 4.4 years after starting antiretroviral therapy. CDR3 sequence reads: CASSPRQNTYEQYF. CDR3 DNA: TGTGCCAGCAGCCCCAGACAGAACACCTACGAGCAGTACTTC.